The rows below give T cell receptor beta chains drawn from one sample of a study of blood T cell repertoires in COVID-19. Only in-frame clones appear in the TCRdb table, and some are missing; sequencing was by immunoSEQ multiplex PCR. This sample yields some 310,000 clones, of which over 85% are seen a single time; roughly a tenth belongs to the top ten. Sequenced sample: PBMCs or T cells enriched from blood (not recorded which). Every receptor here comes from a woman under 40 who had recovered from COVID-19. The CDR3 runs from the conserved cysteine through the conserved F or W. D genes are given only for firm matches. Some rows mark clone size as missing; the rest say once, few, many or name a class of expanded clone.

v_gene	j_gene	d_gene	abundance	CDR3nt	CDR3aa
TRBV6-5	TRBJ2-2	NA	NA	TGTGCCAGCAGTTTCCTTTACACCGGGGAGCTGTTTTTT	CASSFLYTGELFF
TRBV24-1	TRBJ2-5	NA	NA	TGTGCCACCAGTCGTGGGTTCTCTAGCCAAGAGACCCAGTACTTC	CATSRGFSSQETQYF
TRBV18	TRBJ1-2	TRBD1	NA	TGTGCCAGCTCACCACGGGACAGGGAAGCCAACTATGGCTACACCTTC	CASSPRDREANYGYTF
TRBV7-2	TRBJ2-7	TRBD2	NA	TGTGCCAGCACCTCGTACGATTTAGCGGGACTGGGATCCTACGAGCAGTACTTC	CASTSYDLAGLGSYEQYF
TRBV7-9	TRBJ1-1	TRBD1	NA	TGTGCCAGTTTCCGGGACAGGGGGGATTCGTTCCAGAACACTGAAGCTTTCTTT	CASFRDRGDSFQNTEAFF
TRBV5-6	TRBJ1-4	TRBD1	NA	TGTGCCAGCAGCTTCAGGGGGTTGAATGAAAAACTGTTTTTT	CASSFRGLNEKLFF
TRBV18	TRBJ2-7	TRBD1	NA	TGTGCCAGCCGACGGACAGGGACCACCTACGAGCAGTACTTC	CASRRTGTTYEQYF
TRBV5-6	TRBJ2-1	TRBD2	NA	TGTGCCAGCAGCCCCACGAGCGGGAGGGCCGGAAATGAGCAGTTCTTC	CASSPTSGRAGNEQFF
TRBV11-2	TRBJ2-5	TRBD2	once	TGTGCCAGCAGCCCCGGGACTAGCGGGAGTTCAGAGACCCAGTACTTC	CASSPGTSGSSETQYF
TRBV19	TRBJ1-5	NA	NA	TGTGCCAGTAGTATACCAGGGGGCAATCAGCCCCAGCATTTT	CASSIPGGNQPQHF
TRBV19	TRBJ2-2	NA	few	TGTGCCAGTAGTCCGACAGTATCGGGCACCGGGGAGCTGTTTTTT	CASSPTVSGTGELFF
TRBV10-3	TRBJ1-5	NA	NA	TGTGCCATCAGTGATATTGAGGAGAATAGCAATCAGCCCCAGCATTTT	CAISDIEENSNQPQHF
TRBV4-1	TRBJ1-2	TRBD1	NA	TGCGCCAGCAGCCAAGATAAGGGGGCAGGCTATGGCTACACCTTC	CASSQDKGAGYGYTF
TRBV4-1	TRBJ1-1	TRBD1	once	TGCGCCAGCAGCCAATGGACAGGGACGAACACTGAAGCTTTCTTT	CASSQWTGTNTEAFF
TRBV12-3/TRBV12-4	TRBJ1-2	NA	NA	TGTGCCAGCAGTTTAATTGGGGCCACGAGCTACACCTTC	CASSLIGATSYTF
TRBV19	TRBJ2-2	NA	once	TGTGCCAGTAGTTCCCTGGGGCGGGACAGCAGAACGAACACCGGGGAGCTGTTTTTT	CASSSLGRDSRTNTGELFF
TRBV10-1	TRBJ2-2	TRBD1	NA	TGCGCCAGCAGGGGGGACAGGGACACCGGGGAGCTGTTTTTT	CASRGDRDTGELFF
TRBV6-5	TRBJ2-2	NA	NA	TGTGCCAGCAGTTACGGGGCCGTGGACACCGGGGAGCTGTTTTTT	CASSYGAVDTGELFF
TRBV5-4	TRBJ2-1	TRBD2	NA	TGTGCCAGCAGCTTGCGTAGCGGGAGGGCCCCTGTGGATGAGCAGTTCTTC	CASSLRSGRAPVDEQFF
TRBV12-3/TRBV12-4	TRBJ1-1	NA	NA	TGTGCCAGCAGTTTGAACAGGGTCACTGAAGCTTTCTTT	CASSLNRVTEAFF
TRBV5-6	TRBJ2-1	TRBD2	NA	TGTGCCAGCAGCTTTGTGAGCCTAGCGGGAGCTCAGTTCTTC	CASSFVSLAGAQFF
TRBV4-2	TRBJ2-3	TRBD2	NA	TGTGCCAGCAGCCTTAGCGGGAGGGCCGAGGATACGCAGTATTTT	CASSLSGRAEDTQYF
TRBV12-5	TRBJ2-3	TRBD2	NA	TGTGCTAGTGGTTTGGCAGCGGGAGGGCCAGGGGATACGCAGTATTTT	CASGLAAGGPGDTQYF
TRBV7-9	TRBJ1-5	NA	few	TGTGCCAGCAGCCCGGGTTTGGAGCCCCAGCATTTT	CASSPGLEPQHF
TRBV5-1	TRBJ2-1	TRBD2	NA	TGCGCCAGCAGCTTGGATCTAGCGGAATACAATGAGCAGTTCTTC	CASSLDLAEYNEQFF
TRBV28	TRBJ2-3	NA	few	TGTGCCAGCAGTCCCAAACAGGGAAAAGGCACAGATACGCAGTATTTT	CASSPKQGKGTDTQYF
TRBV24-1	TRBJ2-1	NA	NA	TGTGCCACCAGTGATGCGGGACCGCAAATCAATGAGCAGTTCTTC	CATSDAGPQINEQFF
TRBV7-6	TRBJ2-6	NA	NA	TGTGCCAGCAGCTTAGGGAGGGGGCCTGGGGCCAACGTCCTGACTTTC	CASSLGRGPGANVLTF
TRBV10-3	TRBJ1-1	NA	NA	TGTGCCATCAGTGTTAGGGACGGGGGTGAAGCTTTCTTT	CAISVRDGGEAFF
TRBV6-6	TRBJ1-4	NA	NA	TGTGCCAGCAGTACGATACAGGGATGGGAGAATGAAAAACTGTTTTTT	CASSTIQGWENEKLFF
TRBV6-1	TRBJ2-7	NA	few	TGTGCCAGCAGTGAACCGGGGGTCTCCTACGAGCAGTACTTC	CASSEPGVSYEQYF
TRBV15	TRBJ1-5	NA	NA	TGTGCCACCAGCGACAGTACCAGCAATCAGCCCCAGCATTTT	CATSDSTSNQPQHF
TRBV15	TRBJ2-5	NA	NA	TGTGCCACCAGCAGAGATCTTGGTAGCTTTGGGGAGACCCAGTACTTC	CATSRDLGSFGETQYF
TRBV19	TRBJ1-1	NA	few	TGTGCCAGTAGTATTGATGGGGCAGGTGAAGCTTTCTTT	CASSIDGAGEAFF
TRBV14	TRBJ2-3	TRBD1	once	TGTGCCAGCAGCCACTTAGGGACAGGGGGCATCCATACGCAGTATTTT	CASSHLGTGGIHTQYF
TRBV7-9	TRBJ2-2	TRBD1	NA	TGTGCCACCGAGACAGGGGGATCGAACACCGGGGAGCTGTTTTTT	CATETGGSNTGELFF
TRBV4-3	TRBJ1-3	TRBD1	NA	TGCGCCAGCAGCCTCAACAGGGGAGGTTATAGAAACACCATATATTTT	CASSLNRGGYRNTIYF
TRBV7-2	TRBJ1-1	NA	NA	TGTGCCAGCAGTCCGCGGGGCACTGAAGCTTTCTTT	CASSPRGTEAFF
TRBV6-5	TRBJ2-2	TRBD1	NA	TGTGCCAGCGGGAGACAGGGGGCCGGCGGGGAGCTGTTTTTT	CASGRQGAGGELFF
TRBV9	TRBJ2-7	TRBD1	NA	TGTGCCAGCAGCAGGAACGCCGGGACAGGGTACTCCTACGAGCAGTACTTC	CASSRNAGTGYSYEQYF
TRBV5-6	TRBJ1-2	NA	NA	TGTGCCAGCAGCTTTGTACAGTCCTATGGCTACACCTTC	CASSFVQSYGYTF
TRBV12-3/TRBV12-4	TRBJ1-1	NA	NA	TGTGCCAGCAGTTATCAGGGATCAGCTTTCTTT	CASSYQGSAFF
TRBV4-1	TRBJ2-7	NA	NA	TGCGCCAGCAGCCAAGAGATGGGGGCCGTTTCCTACGAGCAGTACTTC	CASSQEMGAVSYEQYF
TRBV2	TRBJ2-7	TRBD2	NA	TGTGCCAGCTTTACTAGCGGGATCTCCTACGAGCAGTACTTC	CASFTSGISYEQYF
TRBV5-1	TRBJ2-1	TRBD2	NA	TGCGCCAGCAGCCCGGGACTAGCGGGGGCCTCCTACAATGAGCAGTTCTTC	CASSPGLAGASYNEQFF
TRBV7-9	TRBJ1-1	NA	NA	TGTGCCAGCAGCGGAGGGATGGGCACTGAAGCTTTCTTT	CASSGGMGTEAFF
TRBV29-1	TRBJ2-1	NA	NA	TGCAGCGCCTCGGAGACGGGGTTAAAGGTTAGGGATGAGCAGTTCTTC	CSASETGLKVRDEQFF
TRBV27	TRBJ2-7	NA	once	TGTGCCAGCAGTTTAGTGCCAAGGAGCTCCTACGAGCAGTACTTC	CASSLVPRSSYEQYF
TRBV24-1	TRBJ2-1	TRBD1	NA	TGTGCCACCGGGACAGGGGGTGAGCAGTTCTTC	CATGTGGEQFF
TRBV5-5	TRBJ1-2	NA	NA	TGTGCCAGCAGCTTGGAACTCCCCCTCGGCTATGGCTACACCTTC	CASSLELPLGYGYTF
TRBV4-1	TRBJ2-7	TRBD2	NA	TGCGCCAGCAGCCCGGAAGTGGGCGGGAGAATGAACTACGAGCAGTACTTC	CASSPEVGGRMNYEQYF
TRBV7-6	TRBJ2-5	TRBD2	NA	TGTGCCAGCAGCCAATCTAGCGGGAGCCGAGAGACCCAGTACTTC	CASSQSSGSRETQYF
TRBV7-9	TRBJ2-1	NA	NA	TGTGCCAGCAGCTTAGGGAGGGCCGCTTTCAATGAGCAGTTCTTC	CASSLGRAAFNEQFF
TRBV24-1	TRBJ2-2	NA	NA	TGTGCCACCGGACACGTGAACACCGGGGAGCTGTTTTTT	CATGHVNTGELFF
TRBV10-3	TRBJ2-1	NA	NA	TGTGCCATCAGTGAGTTGGCGGCCAGCTCCTACAATGAGCAGTTCTTC	CAISELAASSYNEQFF